This T cell receptor beta chain was sequenced during a study of T cells after yellow fever vaccination. About this clonotype: Its target is not known. One base away lies a much larger clone, so this may be a sequencing read error.

Germline V CDR1 and CDR2: DFQATT, SNEGSKA (reference sequence). The junction had 7 bases not matched to a gene; V was cut back by 6 bases and J by 0 bases. This CDR3 is 14 amino acids long. Study-wide findings and caveats: Booster sampling recovered most clones from primary vaccination (approximately 97% CD4, around 90% CD8).

Template switching with 5'RACE generated the TCR cDNA and added a universal primer site and UMIs. TCRdb re-analysed the 5' RACE reads in MiXCR, keeping a single row per CDR3 protein. Found here are 120,000 to 150,000 distinct CDR3 sequences, roughly 8% of them singletons; the top ten hold under 0.85%. The sequence derives from a man aged 25-40 years who received the YFV17D yellow fever vaccine. The source was CD4+ T cells sorted from PBMCs, collected 5 days after the yellow fever booster vaccination. The chain combines TRBV20-1 with TRBJ2-7; 8 bases align to TRBD2. CDR3 DNA: TGCAGTGCCACTGGCGGGAGGTACTCCTACGAGCAGTACTTC. Protein product: CSATGGRYSYEQYF.